This T cell receptor (beta chain) appears in the sequencing data of a study of early T cells in non-severe SARS-CoV-2 infection. For the study at large: Chains stayed unpaired after sequencing of bulk RNA from unsorted whole blood.

This clonotype was recorded a few times. Its antigen remains unidentified. General study points: VDJdb matching favored anti-spike CD8 responses, missing private and CD4 specificities.

Unique molecular identifiers were added to individual cDNA molecules. TCRdb independently ran MiXCR on the 5' RACE reads; one entry per CDR3 protein. The table lists roughly 88,000 distinct CDR3 sequences, 14% of them singletons. CDR3 size: 13 residues. Trimming left V 0 bases short and J 5 bases short, with 8 bases between. CDR1 and CDR2 (germline): ENHRY, SYGVKD. The sample taken for sequencing was whole blood. The V and J genes are TRBV10-3 and TRBJ2-7; no clear D. This TCR was recovered from an adult who was a healthcare worker with PCR-confirmed SARS-CoV-2 infection or an uninfected control (not recorded which). CDR3 sequence (DNA): TGTGCCATCAGTGAGTCCTCAAAGGACGAGCAGTACTTC. This codes for CAISESSKDEQYF.